The T cell receptor beta chain under discussion was sequenced for a study of identical twins. This clonotype showed up just a few times. No antigen is known for it. In germline, CDR1 is SGHRS, CDR2 YFSETQ. The V end was cut by 4 bases, the J end by 6 bases, with 22 bases between. The CDR3 runs to 16 residues. Study-level results: Abundant cord blood beta clonotypes carried fewer insertions; memory repertoires showed none. Partial confounding of zero-insertion analyses by invariant MAIT and iNKT cells was possible.

The authors used template switching to add a universal primer site and gave cDNA unique molecular identifiers. TCRdb used MiXCR to reprocess the 5' RACE reads, holding one entry per CDR3 protein. This sample yields hundreds of thousands of distinct CDR3 sequences, of which 12% are seen a single time; about 1.6% belongs to the top ten. The same specimen was also included in a second study, on yellow fever vaccine responses in identical twins.

The chain links TRBV5-1 to TRBJ1-1; maybe TRBD1 (5 bases). The clonotype originates from a woman aged 18-29 years in good health. What was sequenced was PBMCs. CDR3 sequence: CASSLRGRVDSSEAFF. CDR3 DNA: TGCGCCAGCAGCCTTCGGGGACGGGTCGATTCCTCTGAAGCTTTCTTT.